This record looks at one T cell receptor beta chain sequence and its context. Antigen: not known. Time point here: blood from clinic visit 5 months post-surgery; TSC patient then seizure free. Surgery cases with the highest brain T cell transcript signatures were chosen for sequencing. The sample belongs to a study of brain T cells in children with intractable seizures. Study-wide findings and caveats: Patients' HCMV serostatus was unknown; virus specificity rests on CDR3 similarity alone.

The protocol was immunoSEQ multiplex PCR, while the TCRdb copy is restricted to in-frame clones and leaves out a portion. Counted here are 340,000 or so clones, 85% to 95% occurring once; the ten biggest clones make up 5% to 7%. Germline values: CDR1 MNHNS, CDR2 SASEGT. V dropped 3 bases and J dropped 0 bases, with 8 bases sitting between them. This CDR3 has 14 amino acids. The TCR was taken from a boy less than two years old with tuberous sclerosis and intractable seizures. This chain uses TRBV6-1 with TRBJ1-1; D uncertain. This specimen consisted of peripheral blood, obtained approximately 5 months after surgery. CDR3 nucleotides: TGTGCCAGCAGTGACCGGGCGGTGAACACTGAAGCTTTCTTT. It yields the protein CASSDRAVNTEAFF.